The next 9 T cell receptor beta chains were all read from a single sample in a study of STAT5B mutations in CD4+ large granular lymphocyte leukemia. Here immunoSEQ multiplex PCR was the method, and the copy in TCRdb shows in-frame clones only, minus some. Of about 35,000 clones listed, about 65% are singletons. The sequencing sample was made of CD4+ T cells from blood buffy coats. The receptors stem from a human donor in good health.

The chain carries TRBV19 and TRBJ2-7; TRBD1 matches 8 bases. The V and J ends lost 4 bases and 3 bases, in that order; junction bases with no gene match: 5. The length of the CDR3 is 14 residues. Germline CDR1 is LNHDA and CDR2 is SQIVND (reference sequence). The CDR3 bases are TGTGCCAGTAGTACGCAGGGGGCGGACTACGAGCAGTACTTC. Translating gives CASSTQGADYEQYF.

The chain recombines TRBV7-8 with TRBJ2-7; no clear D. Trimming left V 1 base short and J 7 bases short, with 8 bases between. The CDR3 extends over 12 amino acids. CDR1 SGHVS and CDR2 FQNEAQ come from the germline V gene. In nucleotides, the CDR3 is TGTGCCAGCAGCTTAGAATTGGGGGAGCAGTACTTC. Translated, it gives CASSLELGEQYF.

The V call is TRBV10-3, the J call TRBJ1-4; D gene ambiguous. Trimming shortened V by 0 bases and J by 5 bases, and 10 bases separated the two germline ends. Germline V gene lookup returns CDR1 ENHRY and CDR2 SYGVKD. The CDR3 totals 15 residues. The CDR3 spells CAISESTGSNEKLFF. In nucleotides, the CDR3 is TGTGCCATCAGTGAGTCGACCGGTTCGAATGAAAAACTGTTTTTT.

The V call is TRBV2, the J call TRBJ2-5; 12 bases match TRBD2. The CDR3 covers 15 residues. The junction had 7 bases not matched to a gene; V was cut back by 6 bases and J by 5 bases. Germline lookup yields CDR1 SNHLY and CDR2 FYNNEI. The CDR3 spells CASRSLAGGRETQYF. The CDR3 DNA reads TGTGCCAGCAGATCCCTAGCGGGGGGGCGGGAGACCCAGTACTTC.

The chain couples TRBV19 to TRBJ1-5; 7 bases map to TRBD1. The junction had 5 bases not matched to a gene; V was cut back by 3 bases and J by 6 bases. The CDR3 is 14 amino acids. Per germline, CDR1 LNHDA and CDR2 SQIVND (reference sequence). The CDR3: CASSITGEGQPQHF. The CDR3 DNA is TGTGCCAGTAGTATCACAGGGGAAGGTCAGCCCCAGCATTTT. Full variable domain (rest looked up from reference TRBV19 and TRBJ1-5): DGGITQSPKYLFRKEGQNVTLSCEQNLNHDAMYWYRQDPGQGLRLIYYSQIVNDFQKGDIAEGYSVSREKKESFPLTVTSAQKNPTAFYLCASSITGEGQPQHFGDGTRLSIL.

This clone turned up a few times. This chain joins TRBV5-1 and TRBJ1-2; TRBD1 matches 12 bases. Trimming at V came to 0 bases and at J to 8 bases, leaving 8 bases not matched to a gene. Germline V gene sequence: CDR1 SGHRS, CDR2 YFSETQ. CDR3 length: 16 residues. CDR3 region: CASSLGGQGADYGYTF. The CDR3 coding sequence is TGCGCCAGCAGCTTGGGGGGACAGGGGGCTGATTACGGCTACACCTTC.

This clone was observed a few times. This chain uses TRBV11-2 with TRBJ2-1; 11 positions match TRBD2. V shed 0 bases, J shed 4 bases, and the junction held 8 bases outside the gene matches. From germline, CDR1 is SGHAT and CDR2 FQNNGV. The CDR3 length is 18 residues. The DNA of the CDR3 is TGTGCCAGCAGCTTAGATCAAGCTAGCGGGGGGCAGTACAATGAGCAGTTCTTC. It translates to CASSLDQASGGQYNEQFF.

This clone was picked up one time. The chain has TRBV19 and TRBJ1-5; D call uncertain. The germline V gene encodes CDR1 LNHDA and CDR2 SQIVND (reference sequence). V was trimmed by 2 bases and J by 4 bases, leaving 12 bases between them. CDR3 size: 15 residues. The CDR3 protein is CASSISGLLNQPQHF. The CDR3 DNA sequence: TGTGCCAGTAGTATATCCGGGCTCCTAAATCAGCCCCAGCATTTT. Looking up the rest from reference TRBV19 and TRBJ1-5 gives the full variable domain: DGGITQSPKYLFRKEGQNVTLSCEQNLNHDAMYWYRQDPGQGLRLIYYSQIVNDFQKGDIAEGYSVSREKKESFPLTVTSAQKNPTAFYLCASSISGLLNQPQHFGDGTRLSIL.

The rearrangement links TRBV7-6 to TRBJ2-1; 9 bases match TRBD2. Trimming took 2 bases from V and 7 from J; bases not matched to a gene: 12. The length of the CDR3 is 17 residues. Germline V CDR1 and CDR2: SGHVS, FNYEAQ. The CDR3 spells CASSLTPRGGGANEQFF. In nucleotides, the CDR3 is TGTGCCAGCAGCTTAACCCCCAGAGGCGGGGGGGCAAATGAGCAGTTCTTC.